The present TCR beta chain was sequenced within a study of blood T cells in healthy people across ages. Study-wide findings and caveats: Unsorted PBMCs blocked a conclusive comparison of naive and antigen-experienced cells.

Remarks on this clonotype: No antigen is known for it.

Sample-barcoded 5' priming and a J-beta primer mix drove a second PCR of roughly 6 to 12 cycles. TCRdb itself ran the 5' RACE reads through MiXCR, one entry per CDR3 protein. The sample shows about 640,000 distinct CDR3 sequences, approximately 50% of them seen only once. Per sample, at least 5 micrograms of total RNA were extracted. The J segment lost 3 bases and the V segment lost 0 bases, leaving 3 bases of the junction unmatched. The CDR3 consists of 15 residues. Looked up from germline, CDR1 is SGHVS and CDR2 is FNYEAQ. Sequencing was carried out using blood. V and J are TRBV7-6 and TRBJ2-3; 7 nucleotides line up with TRBD1. This receptor was obtained from a man between 60 and 75 years old in good health. CDR3 residues: CASSLAHRGTDTQYF. Here the CDR3 DNA reads TGTGCCAGCAGCTTAGCCCACAGGGGAACAGATACGCAGTATTTT.